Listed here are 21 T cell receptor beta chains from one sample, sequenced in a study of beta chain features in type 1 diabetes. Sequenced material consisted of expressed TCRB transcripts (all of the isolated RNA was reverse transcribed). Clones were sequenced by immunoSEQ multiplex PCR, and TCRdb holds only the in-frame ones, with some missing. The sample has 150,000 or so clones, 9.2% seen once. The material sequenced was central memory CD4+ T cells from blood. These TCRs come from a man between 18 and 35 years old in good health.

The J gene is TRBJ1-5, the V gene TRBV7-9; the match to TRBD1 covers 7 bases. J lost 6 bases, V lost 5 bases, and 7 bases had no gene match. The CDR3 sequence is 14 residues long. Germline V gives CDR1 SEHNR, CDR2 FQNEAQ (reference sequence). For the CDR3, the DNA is TGTGCCAGCAGCCCCCACGACAGGGCTCAGCCCCAGCATTTT. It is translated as CASSPHDRAQPQHF.

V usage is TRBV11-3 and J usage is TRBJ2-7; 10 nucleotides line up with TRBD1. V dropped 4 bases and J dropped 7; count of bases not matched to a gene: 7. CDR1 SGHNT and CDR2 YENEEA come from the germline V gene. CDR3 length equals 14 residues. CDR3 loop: CASSSGTGVEEQYF. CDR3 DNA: TGTGCCAGCAGCTCCGGGACAGGGGTAGAAGAGCAGTACTTC.

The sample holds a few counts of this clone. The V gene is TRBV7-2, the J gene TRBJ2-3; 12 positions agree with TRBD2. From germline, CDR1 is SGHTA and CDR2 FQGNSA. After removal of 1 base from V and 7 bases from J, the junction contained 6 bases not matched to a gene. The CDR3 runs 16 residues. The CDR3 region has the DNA TGTGCCAGCAGCTTAGGCCCTAGCGGGGGGGCAAATACGCAGTATTTT. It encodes CASSLGPSGGANTQYF.

Written as DNA, the CDR3 is TGTGCCAGCAGCCCTCGGGATAGCTCCCCCTCAGAGACCCAGTACTTC. Translated, it gives CASSPRDSSPSETQYF. The chain joins TRBV11-2 to TRBJ2-5; possible D gene TRBD2, 5 bases. V lost 5 bases to trimming and J lost 4 bases, with 20 bases between them. Looked up from germline, CDR1 is SGHAT and CDR2 is FQNNGV. This CDR3 contains 16 residues.

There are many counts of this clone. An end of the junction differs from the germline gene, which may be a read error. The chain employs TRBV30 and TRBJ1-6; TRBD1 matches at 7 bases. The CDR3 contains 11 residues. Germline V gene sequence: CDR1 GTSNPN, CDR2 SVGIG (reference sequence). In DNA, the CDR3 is TGTGCCTGGTCGACAGGGACCCATTGGTACTTT. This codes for CAWSTGTHWYF.

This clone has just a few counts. The DNA for the CDR3 is TGTGCCAGCAGCCAAGGGGCGGTAGCGTACACAGATACGCAGTATTTT. This encodes CASSQGAVAYTDTQYF. This sequence joins TRBV14 and TRBJ2-3; D may be TRBD2 (5 bases). Trimming left V 1 base short and J 2 bases short, with 13 bases between. CDR3 length equals 16 residues. From germline, CDR1 is SGHDN and CDR2 FVKESK.

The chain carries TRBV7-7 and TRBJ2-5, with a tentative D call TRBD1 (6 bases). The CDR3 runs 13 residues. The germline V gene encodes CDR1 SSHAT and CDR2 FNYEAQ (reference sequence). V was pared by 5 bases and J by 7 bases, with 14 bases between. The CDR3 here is CASSPGQPGTQYF. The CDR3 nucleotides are TGTGCCAGCAGCCCCGGACAGCCGGGGACCCAGTACTTC.

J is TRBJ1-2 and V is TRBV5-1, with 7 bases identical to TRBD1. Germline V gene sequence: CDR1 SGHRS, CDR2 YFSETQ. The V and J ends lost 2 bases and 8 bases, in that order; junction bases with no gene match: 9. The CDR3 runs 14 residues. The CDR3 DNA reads TGCGCCAGCAGCTTCGCAACAGGGGTACGGGGCTACACCTTC. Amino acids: CASSFATGVRGYTF. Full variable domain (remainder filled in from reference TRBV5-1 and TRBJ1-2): KAGVTQTPRYLIKTRGQQVTLSCSPISGHRSVSWYQQTPGQGLQFLFEYFSETQRNKGNFPGRFSGRQFSNSRSEMNVSTLELGDSALYLCASSFATGVRGYTFGSGTRLTVV.

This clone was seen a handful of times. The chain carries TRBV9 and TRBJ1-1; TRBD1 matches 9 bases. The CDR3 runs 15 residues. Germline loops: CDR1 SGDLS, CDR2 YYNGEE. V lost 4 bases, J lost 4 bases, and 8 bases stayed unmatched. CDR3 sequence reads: CASSRRQGEGTEAFF. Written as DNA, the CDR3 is TGTGCCAGCAGCCGACGACAGGGGGAAGGCACTGAAGCTTTCTTT.

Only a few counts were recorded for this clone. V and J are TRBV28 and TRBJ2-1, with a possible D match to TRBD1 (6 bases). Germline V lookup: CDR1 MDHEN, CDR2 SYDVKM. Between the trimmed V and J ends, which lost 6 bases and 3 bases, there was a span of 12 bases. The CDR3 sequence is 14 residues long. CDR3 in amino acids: CASSNTQGYNEQFF. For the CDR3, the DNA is TGTGCCAGCAGCAACACACAGGGCTACAATGAGCAGTTCTTC.

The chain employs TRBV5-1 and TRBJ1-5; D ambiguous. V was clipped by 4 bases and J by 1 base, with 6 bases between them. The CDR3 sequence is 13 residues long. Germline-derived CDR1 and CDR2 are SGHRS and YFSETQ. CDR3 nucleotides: TGCGCCAGCAGCCCTGAGAGCAATCAGCCCCAGCATTTT. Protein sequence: CASSPESNQPQHF.

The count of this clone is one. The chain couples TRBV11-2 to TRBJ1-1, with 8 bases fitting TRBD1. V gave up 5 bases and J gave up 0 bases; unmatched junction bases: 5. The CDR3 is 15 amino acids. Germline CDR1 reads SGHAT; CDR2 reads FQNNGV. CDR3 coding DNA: TGTGCCAGCAGCCTCAGGACAGGGATGAACACTGAAGCTTTCTTT. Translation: CASSLRTGMNTEAFF. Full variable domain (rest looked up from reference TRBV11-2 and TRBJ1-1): EAGVAQSPRYKIIEKRQSVAFWCNPISGHATLYWYQQILGQGPKLLIQFQNNGVVDDSQLPKDRFSAERLKGVDSTLKIQPAKLEDSAVYLCASSLRTGMNTEAFFGQGTRLTVV.

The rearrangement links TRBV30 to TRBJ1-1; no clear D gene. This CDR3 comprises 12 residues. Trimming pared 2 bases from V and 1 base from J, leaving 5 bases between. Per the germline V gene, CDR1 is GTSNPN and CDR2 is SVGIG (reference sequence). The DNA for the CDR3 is TGTGCCTGGAGTCCCTCGAACACTGAAGCTTTCTTT. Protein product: CAWSPSNTEAFF.

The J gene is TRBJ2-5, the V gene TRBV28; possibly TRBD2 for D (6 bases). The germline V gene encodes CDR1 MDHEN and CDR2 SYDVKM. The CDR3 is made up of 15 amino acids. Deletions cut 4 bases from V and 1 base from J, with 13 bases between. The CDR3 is CASSSVRGPQETQYF. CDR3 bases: TGTGCCAGCAGTTCGGTGCGGGGCCCCCAAGAGACCCAGTACTTC.

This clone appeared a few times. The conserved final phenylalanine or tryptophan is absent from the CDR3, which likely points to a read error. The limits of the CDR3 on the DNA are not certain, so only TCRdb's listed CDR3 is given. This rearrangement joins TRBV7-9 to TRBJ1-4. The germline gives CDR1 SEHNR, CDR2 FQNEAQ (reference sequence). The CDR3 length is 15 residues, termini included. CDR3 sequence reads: CASSKGRGETVGRGP.

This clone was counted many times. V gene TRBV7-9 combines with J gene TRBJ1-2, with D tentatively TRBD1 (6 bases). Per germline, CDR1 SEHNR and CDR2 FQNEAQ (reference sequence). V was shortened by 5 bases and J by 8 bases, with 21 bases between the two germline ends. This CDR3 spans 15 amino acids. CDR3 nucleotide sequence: TGTGCCAGCAGCACGTCCGGGACAAGGATTTGGGGCTACACCTTC. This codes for CASSTSGTRIWGYTF.

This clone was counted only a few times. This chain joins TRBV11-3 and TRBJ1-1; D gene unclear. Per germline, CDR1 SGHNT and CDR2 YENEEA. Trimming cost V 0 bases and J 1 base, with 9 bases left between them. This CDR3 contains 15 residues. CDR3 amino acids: CASSLDGNANTEAFF. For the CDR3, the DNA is TGTGCCAGCAGCTTAGACGGGAATGCGAACACTGAAGCTTTCTTT.

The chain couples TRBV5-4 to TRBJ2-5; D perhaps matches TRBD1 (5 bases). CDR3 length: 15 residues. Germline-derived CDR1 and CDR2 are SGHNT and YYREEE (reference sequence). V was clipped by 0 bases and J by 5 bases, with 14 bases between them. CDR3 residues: CASSLGVGSGETQYF. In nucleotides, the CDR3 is TGTGCCAGCAGCTTGGGGGTTGGGTCAGGGGAGACCCAGTACTTC.

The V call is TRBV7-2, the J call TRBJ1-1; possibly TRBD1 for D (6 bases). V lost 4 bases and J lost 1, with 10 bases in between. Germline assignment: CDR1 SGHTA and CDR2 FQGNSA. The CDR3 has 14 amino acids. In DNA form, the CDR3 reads TGTGCCAGCAGCTCGGGACATTCGAACACTGAAGCTTTCTTT. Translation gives CASSSGHSNTEAFF.

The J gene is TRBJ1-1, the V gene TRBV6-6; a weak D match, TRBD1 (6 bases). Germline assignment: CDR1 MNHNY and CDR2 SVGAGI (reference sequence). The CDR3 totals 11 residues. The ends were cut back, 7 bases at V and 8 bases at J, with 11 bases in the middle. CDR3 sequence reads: CASTHGTEAFF. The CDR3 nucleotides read TGTGCCAGCACCCACGGGACAGAAGCTTTCTTT.

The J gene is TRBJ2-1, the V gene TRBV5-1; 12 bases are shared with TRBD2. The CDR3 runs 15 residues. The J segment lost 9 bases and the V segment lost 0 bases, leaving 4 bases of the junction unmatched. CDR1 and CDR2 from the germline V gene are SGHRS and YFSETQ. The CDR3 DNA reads TGCGCCAGCAGCTTGGCTAGCGGGGGGGCCATTGAGCAGTTCTTC. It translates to CASSLASGGAIEQFF.